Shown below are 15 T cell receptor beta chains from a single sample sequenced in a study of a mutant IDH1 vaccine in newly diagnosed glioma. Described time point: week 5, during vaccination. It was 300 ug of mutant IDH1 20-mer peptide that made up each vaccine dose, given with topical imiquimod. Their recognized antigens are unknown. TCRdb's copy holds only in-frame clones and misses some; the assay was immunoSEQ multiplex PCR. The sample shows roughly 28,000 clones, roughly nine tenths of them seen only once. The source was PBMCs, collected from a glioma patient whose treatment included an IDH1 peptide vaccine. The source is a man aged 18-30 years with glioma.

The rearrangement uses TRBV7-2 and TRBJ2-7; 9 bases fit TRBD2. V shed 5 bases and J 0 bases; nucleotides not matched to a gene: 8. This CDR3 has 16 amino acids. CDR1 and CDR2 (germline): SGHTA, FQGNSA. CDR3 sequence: CASSRSTSGGSYEQYF. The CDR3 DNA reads TGTGCCAGCAGCCGATCGACTAGCGGTGGCTCCTACGAGCAGTACTTC.

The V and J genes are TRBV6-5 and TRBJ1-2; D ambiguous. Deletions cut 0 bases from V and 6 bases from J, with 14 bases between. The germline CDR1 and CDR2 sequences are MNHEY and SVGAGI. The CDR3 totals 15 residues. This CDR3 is CASSYSTYFRDGYTF. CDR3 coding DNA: TGTGCCAGCAGTTACTCGACCTACTTCAGAGATGGCTACACCTTC.

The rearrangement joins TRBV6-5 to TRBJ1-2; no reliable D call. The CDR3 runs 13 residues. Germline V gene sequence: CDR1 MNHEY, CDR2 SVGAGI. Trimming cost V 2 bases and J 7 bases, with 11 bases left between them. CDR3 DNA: TGTGCCAGCAGTTACATGCGCGGTGGTGGCTACACCTTC. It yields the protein CASSYMRGGGYTF.

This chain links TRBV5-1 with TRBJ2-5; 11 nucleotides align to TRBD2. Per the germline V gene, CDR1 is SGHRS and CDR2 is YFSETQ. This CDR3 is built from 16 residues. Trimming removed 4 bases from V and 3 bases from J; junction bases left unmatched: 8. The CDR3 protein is CASSTGTSGNKETQYF. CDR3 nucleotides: TGCGCCAGCAGCACTGGGACTAGCGGAAATAAAGAGACCCAGTACTTC.

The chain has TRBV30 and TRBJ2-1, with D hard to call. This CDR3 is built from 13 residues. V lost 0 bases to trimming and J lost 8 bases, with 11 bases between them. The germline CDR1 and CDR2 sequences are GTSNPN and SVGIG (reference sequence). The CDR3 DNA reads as TGTGCCTGGAGTGTAATTTATGGGGATGAGCAGTTCTTC. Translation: CAWSVIYGDEQFF. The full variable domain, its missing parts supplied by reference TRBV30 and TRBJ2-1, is SQTIHQWPATLVQPVGSPLSLECTVEGTSNPNLYWYRQAAGRGLQLLFYSVGIGQISSEVPQNLSASRPQDRQFILSSKKLLLSDSGFYLCAWSVIYGDEQFFGPGTRLTVL.

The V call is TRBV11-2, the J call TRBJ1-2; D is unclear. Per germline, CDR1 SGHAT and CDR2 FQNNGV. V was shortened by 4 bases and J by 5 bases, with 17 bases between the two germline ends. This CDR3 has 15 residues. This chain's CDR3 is CASSSEGKGKYGYTF. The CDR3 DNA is TGTGCCAGCAGCTCCGAGGGTAAGGGAAAGTATGGCTACACCTTC. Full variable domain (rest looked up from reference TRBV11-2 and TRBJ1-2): EAGVAQSPRYKIIEKRQSVAFWCNPISGHATLYWYQQILGQGPKLLIQFQNNGVVDDSQLPKDRFSAERLKGVDSTLKIQPAKLEDSAVYLCASSSEGKGKYGYTFGSGTRLTVV.

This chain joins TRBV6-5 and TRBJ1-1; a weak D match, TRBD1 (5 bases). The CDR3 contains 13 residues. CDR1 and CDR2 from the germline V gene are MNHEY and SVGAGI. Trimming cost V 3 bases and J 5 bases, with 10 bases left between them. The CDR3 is CASSYRRETEAFF. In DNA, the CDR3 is TGTGCCAGCAGTTATCGCAGGGAGACTGAAGCTTTCTTT.

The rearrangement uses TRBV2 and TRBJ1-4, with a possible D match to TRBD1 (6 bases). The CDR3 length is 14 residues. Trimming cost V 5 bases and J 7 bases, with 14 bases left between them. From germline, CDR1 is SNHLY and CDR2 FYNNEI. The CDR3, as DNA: TGTGCCAGCAGTCGGGAGGGGGAAGTTGAAAAACTGTTTTTT. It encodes CASSREGEVEKLFF.

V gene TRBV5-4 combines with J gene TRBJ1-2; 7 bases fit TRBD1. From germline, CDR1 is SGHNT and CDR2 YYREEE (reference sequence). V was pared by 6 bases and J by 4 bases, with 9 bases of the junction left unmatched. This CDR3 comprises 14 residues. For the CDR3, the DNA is TGTGCCAGCACCAAGGGAGAGGGGGCCTATGGCTACACCTTC. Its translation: CASTKGEGAYGYTF.

For the CDR3, the DNA is TGCAGTGCTGAACTAGCTTACGAGCAGTACTTC. Its protein product is CSAELAYEQYF. The chain joins TRBV20-1 to TRBJ2-7, with D tentatively TRBD2 (6 bases). Germline V gene sequence: CDR1 DFQATT, CDR2 SNEGSKA (reference sequence). The CDR3 consists of 11 residues. V lost 5 bases to trimming and J lost 4 bases, with 9 bases between them.

As DNA, the CDR3 is TGTGCCAGCAGCCCAGGGTCGAGCAATCAGCCCCAGCATTTT. Translation gives CASSPGSSNQPQHF. This chain links TRBV7-2 with TRBJ1-5; D perhaps matches TRBD1 (5 bases). V was shortened by 5 bases and J by 1 base, with 9 bases between the two germline ends. The germline gives CDR1 SGHTA, CDR2 FQGNSA. This CDR3 is built from 14 residues.

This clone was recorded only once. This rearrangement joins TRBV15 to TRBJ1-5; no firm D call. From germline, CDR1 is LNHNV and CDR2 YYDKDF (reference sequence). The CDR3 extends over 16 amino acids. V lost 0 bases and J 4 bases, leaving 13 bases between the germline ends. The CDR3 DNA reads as TGTGCCACCAGCAGAGATCGGCTTTCGCGAAATCAGCCCCAGCATTTT. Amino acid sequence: CATSRDRLSRNQPQHF.

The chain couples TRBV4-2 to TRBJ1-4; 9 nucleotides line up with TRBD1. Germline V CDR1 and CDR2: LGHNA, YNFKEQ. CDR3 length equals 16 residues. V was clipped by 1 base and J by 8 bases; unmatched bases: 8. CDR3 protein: CASSQGKETGGEKLFF. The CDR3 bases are TGTGCCAGCAGCCAAGGAAAGGAGACAGGGGGGGAAAAACTGTTTTTT.

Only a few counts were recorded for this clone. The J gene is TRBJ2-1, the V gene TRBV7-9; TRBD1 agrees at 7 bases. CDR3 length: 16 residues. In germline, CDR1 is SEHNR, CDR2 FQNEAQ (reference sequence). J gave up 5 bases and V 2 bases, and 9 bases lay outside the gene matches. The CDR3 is CASSLILAGTDNEQFF. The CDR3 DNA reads TGTGCCAGCAGCTTAATCTTAGCCGGGACAGACAATGAGCAGTTCTTC.

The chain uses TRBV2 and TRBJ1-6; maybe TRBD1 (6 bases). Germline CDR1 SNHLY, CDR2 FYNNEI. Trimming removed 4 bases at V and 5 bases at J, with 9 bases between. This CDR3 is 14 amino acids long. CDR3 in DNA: TGTGCCAGCAGTGCAGGGGTCCATAATTCACCCCTCCACTTT. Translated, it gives CASSAGVHNSPLHF.